These T cell receptor beta chains were read from a single sample in a study of CD8+ T cells in alopecia areata. The repertoire was sequenced with immunoSEQ multiplex PCR; TCRdb's copy has only in-frame clones and lacks some. This repertoire shows about 140,000 clones, 65% to 90% found once; its top ten account for approximately 25%. Specimen: CD8+ T cells sorted from blood, collected at week 4, from a patient treated with tofacitinib. Source of these receptors: a human donor with alopecia areata. Each CDR3 is given with its conserved first and last residue. A D gene is named only where the DNA matches it firmly. Expanded clones are given a class, and other clones once, few, many or no size at all.

CDR3nt,CDR3aa,j_gene,d_gene,v_gene,abundance,len
TGTGCCAGCAGCCCCCCGACGGGGATCTCTGGAAACACCATATATTTT,CASSPPTGISGNTIYF,TRBJ1-3,NA,TRBV7-9,NA,16
TGTGCCAGCAGCGTAGAACAGCTGGGTCACAATGAGCAGTTCTTC,CASSVEQLGHNEQFF,TRBJ2-1,NA,TRBV9,NA,15
TGTGCCAGCAGCTTTAGCGGTCTGGGGAATGAGCAGTTCTTC,CASSFSGLGNEQFF,TRBJ2-1,NA,TRBV11-1,NA,14
TGTGCCAGCAGCCCCCTGGGGGAGGAGCAGTTCTTC,CASSPLGEEQFF,TRBJ2-1,NA,TRBV7-3,NA,12
TGTGCCAGCAGCGTAGGGCTAGCGGGTGAAGAGACCCAGTACTTC,CASSVGLAGEETQYF,TRBJ2-5,TRBD2,TRBV9,NA,15
TGTGCCAGCAGCAAATTCCTCTGGAGGGGACTCTCCTACGAGCAGTACTTC,CASSKFLWRGLSYEQYF,TRBJ2-7,NA,TRBV21-1,NA,17
TGTGCCAGCAGCCCCCGGCAGGACACTGAAGCTTTCTTT,CASSPRQDTEAFF,TRBJ1-1,NA,TRBV4-2,NA,13
TGTGCCTGGACCCCGTACACAGGGGGTTACCTCCACTTT,CAWTPYTGGYLHF,TRBJ1-6,TRBD1,TRBV30,NA,13
TGCGCCAGCAGCCAAGAAGGAGTCATCGATTACACTGAAGCTTTCTTT,CASSQEGVIDYTEAFF,TRBJ1-1,NA,TRBV4-1,once,16
TGCGCCAGCAGCCCTAGGGACAGGGGGGCTGGGGCCAACGTCCTGACTTTC,CASSPRDRGAGANVLTF,TRBJ2-6,TRBD1,TRBV5-1,once,17
TGTGCCAGCAGTCCGAGGACAGGCGCTAACTATGGCTACACCTTC,CASSPRTGANYGYTF,TRBJ1-2,TRBD1,TRBV27,NA,15
TGTGCCAGCAGCTCCTCGGGACTAGCGGGGGGATATGAGCAGTTCTTC,CASSSSGLAGGYEQFF,TRBJ2-1,TRBD2,TRBV7-8,NA,16
TGCAGCGTTGATGGGGCGGGGGGACCTACCTCCTACGAGCAGTACTTC,CSVDGAGGPTSYEQYF,TRBJ2-7,TRBD2,TRBV29-1,NA,16
TGCGCCAGCAGCCAAGATCCGGGTTCAGGAGGGTTTGACGAGCAGTACTTC,CASSQDPGSGGFDEQYF,TRBJ2-7,NA,TRBV4-1,NA,17
TGTGCCAGCAGCCTGGACGGAGTAGCCAAAAACATTCAGTACTTC,CASSLDGVAKNIQYF,TRBJ2-4,NA,TRBV7-9,NA,15
TGTGCCAGCAGTTACCGGGACCCGATCAATGAGCAGTTCTTC,CASSYRDPINEQFF,TRBJ2-1,NA,TRBV6-5,few,14
TGTGCCTGGAGTTTTTACACGAACACTGAAGCTTTCTTT,CAWSFYTNTEAFF,TRBJ1-1,NA,TRBV30,NA,13
TGTGCTAGCAGCTTAGGCAGACAAGAGACCCAGTACTTC,CASSLGRQETQYF,TRBJ2-5,NA,TRBV7-7,few,13
TGTGCCAGCAGCTTAGATGCGGGGGCCGTTGGAGAGACCCAGTACTTC,CASSLDAGAVGETQYF,TRBJ2-5,NA,TRBV7-2,NA,16
TGTGCCAGTAGTATGAGCACTTTCAGCTCCTACGAGCAGTACTTC,CASSMSTFSSYEQYF,TRBJ2-7,NA,TRBV19,NA,15
TGTGCCAGCAGCGTAGTCCCGACAGGCGTAGCCAAAAACATTCAGTACTTC,CASSVVPTGVAKNIQYF,TRBJ2-4,NA,TRBV9,NA,17
TGCGCCAGCAGTGCGTCTAGCTTTGGGACCCAGTACTTC,CASSASSFGTQYF,TRBJ2-5,NA,TRBV10-2,NA,13
TGTGCCAGCAGCTTGGGGGTCGGAGACACAGATACGCAGTATTTT,CASSLGVGDTDTQYF,TRBJ2-3,NA,TRBV11-1,NA,15
TGTGCCAGCAGCCCCCATGAGGGCCAAGAGACCCAGTACTTC,CASSPHEGQETQYF,TRBJ2-5,NA,TRBV13,few,14
TGTGCCAGCTCACCACAAGACAGGGAAACCTACAATGAGCAGTTCTTC,CASSPQDRETYNEQFF,TRBJ2-1,TRBD1,TRBV18,NA,16
TGTGCCAGCAGCTTAGGTCAGGGATTGTACGAGCAGTACTTC,CASSLGQGLYEQYF,TRBJ2-7,NA,TRBV13,NA,14
TGCGCCAGCAGCCAACCGACTAGCGGGGGGACAGATACGCAGTATTTT,CASSQPTSGGTDTQYF,TRBJ2-3,TRBD2,TRBV4-3,NA,16
TGTGCCAGCAGCACCCCATCCGGCTCCGCGCTAGCGGGGGCCAACGTCCTGACTTTC,CASSTPSGSALAGANVLTF,TRBJ2-6,NA,TRBV7-8,NA,19
TGTGCCAGCAGTTACTCGGCCCCGAACACTGAAGCTTTCTTT,CASSYSAPNTEAFF,TRBJ1-1,NA,TRBV6-5,NA,14
TGTGCCAGCAGCTTAGGGACTAGCGGGGAGACCCAGTACTTC,CASSLGTSGETQYF,TRBJ2-5,TRBD2,TRBV7-2,NA,14
TGTGCCAGCAGCTTGAATGAGCAGTTCTTC,CASSLNEQFF,TRBJ2-1,NA,TRBV5-5,NA,10
TGCGCCAGCAGCTTGAGTACCTCCTACAATGAGCAGTTCTTC,CASSLSTSYNEQFF,TRBJ2-1,NA,TRBV5-1,once,14
TGTGCCAGCAGCTTAGGGATTCGGGGCCCCACAGATACGCAGTATTTT,CASSLGIRGPTDTQYF,TRBJ2-3,NA,TRBV7-9,NA,16
TGTGCCAGCAGTCTGAGTGGAGGGGCTGGGGCCAACGTCCTGACTTTC,CASSLSGGAGANVLTF,TRBJ2-6,NA,TRBV11-1,NA,16